Detailed here is one TCR beta chain. Its antigen is unknown. The sample holds no much larger clone one base away, and base qualities are not on file. This specimen belongs to a study of a mutant IDH1 vaccine in newly diagnosed glioma (dated by TCRdb to the early 2020s). Study-wide context: Patients received eight vaccinations in weeks 1, 3, 5, 7, 11, 15, 19 and 23, corresponding to visits V03 through V10. Of the approximately 33 treated patients, approximately 62% were male and approximately 40% were female, and the mean age was roughly 38 years. Longitudinal TCRB deep sequencing was performed for roughly 24 treated patients wherever samples were available for exploratory analyses. Peripheral blood was collected at six visits: V03 (baseline), V05, V07, V10, V12 and V13. Vaccination began 4-6 weeks after radiotherapy alone, or alongside temozolomide cycles in the chemotherapy-containing groups. Prior to enrollment, standard therapy consisting of radiotherapy alone, temozolomide alone, or radiochemotherapy with temozolomide had been administered to patients, with the combination being received by most patients. Broad study findings and their caveats: Availability determined which PBMC samples were chosen for TCRB deep sequencing. Pseudoprogression appeared unrelated to alterations in the top peripheral T cell clonotypes detected by TCRB sequencing. Across multiple MHC alleles, vaccine-induced immune responses were seen in 93.3% of patients. The authors stated that sample limitations prevented analyses of patient blood samples from being reproduced.

Libraries were prepared through the immunoSEQ multiplex PCR assay. Rearranged TCR beta chain sequences were amplified with the hsTCRB Kit following the manufacturer's protocol. An Illumina MiSeq was used to sequence the TCRB libraries. As for the authors' bioinformatics: Demultiplexing, trimming and gene mapping were performed with the kit vendor's proprietary platform. Not all clones reach the TCRdb copy of this immuneACCESS table, which keeps in-frame sequences only. Checked studies attribute under half of the gap to unresolved V genes and leave the rest unexplained. Clone size and V and J calls were adopted from that table, with D and trimming inferred from the DNA. The sample yields about 110,000 clones; roughly 90% were counted once. The ten largest clones capture roughly 0.61% of the sample. In the paper's terms, the time point label means: week 11, during vaccination. Each vaccine dose was 300 ug of a 20-mer mutant IDH1 peptide in Montanide, given subcutaneously with topical imiquimod. The donors had newly diagnosed IDH1-mutant astrocytomas of WHO grade 3 or 4 that showed loss of nuclear ATRX. The samples were drawn from NOA16, a multicentre, single-arm, open-label phase I trial in Germany that tested a mutant IDH1 peptide vaccine in humans for the first time. Genomic DNA for TCRB sequencing was isolated from EDTA blood with the DNeasy Blood and Tissue Kit.

Ends trimmed: V by 5 bases, J by 4 bases; bases unmatched to a gene: 6. The CDR3 spans 14 residues, from the cysteine through the phenylalanine. The DNA shown is the 42-base CDR3, in frame from base 1. The germline V gene (reference sequence) specifies SEHNR as CDR1 and FQNEAQ as CDR2. The material was PBMCs, obtained from a glioma patient whose treatment included an IDH1 peptide vaccine. This TCR was recovered from a woman aged 45-65 years with glioma. This receptor chain uses TRBV7-9 and TRBJ1-2, with 8 bases aligning to TRBD1. The CDR3 here reads CASSIDRGTYGYTF. The DNA sequence is TGTGCCAGCAGCATCGACAGGGGTACCTATGGCTACACCTTC.